These 9 T cell receptor beta chains were all obtained from the same sample, sequenced in a study of T cell repertoires in ileal Crohn's disease. Clones were read by immunoSEQ multiplex PCR, and TCRdb kept only the in-frame ones, dropping some. This sample yields approximately 27,000 clones, of which roughly 81% are seen a single time; 4.5% to 6% belongs to the top ten. Sequencing input: ileal tissue. These TCRs come from an adult with Crohn's disease.

The chain combines TRBV4-1 with TRBJ1-1, with 8 positions matching TRBD1. Germline assignment: CDR1 MGHRA and CDR2 YSYEKL. The junction had 2 bases not matched to a gene; V was cut back by 1 base and J by 1 base. The CDR3 runs 15 residues. This CDR3 reads CASSQVGTGNTEAFF. The CDR3 nucleotides are TGCGCCAGCAGCCAAGTGGGGACAGGGAACACTGAAGCTTTCTTT.

V is TRBV7-3 and J is TRBJ2-7, with 7 bases matching TRBD1. Germline V gene data show CDR1 as SGHTA and CDR2 as FQGTGA. V lost 5 bases, J lost 6 bases, and 7 bases stayed unmatched. The CDR3 is 13 residues long. CDR3 sequence (DNA): TGTGCCAGCAGCCGACAGGGTTTGTCCGAGCAGTACTTC. It specifies CASSRQGLSEQYF.

This clone occurred once. V gene TRBV15 combines with J gene TRBJ2-3, with a tentative D call TRBD2 (7 bases). Germline assignment: CDR1 LNHNV and CDR2 YYDKDF (reference sequence). The CDR3 sequence is 15 residues long. V was clipped by 3 bases and J by 4 bases, with 14 bases between them. The CDR3 DNA reads TGTGCCACCAGCAGCTGGGGGGGGGCCCCAGATACGCAGTATTTT. It encodes CATSSWGGAPDTQYF.

The gene calls are TRBV28 and TRBJ2-2, with D unresolved. Trimming left V 5 bases short and J 11 bases short, with 9 bases between. The germline V gene has CDR1 MDHEN and CDR2 SYDVKM. This CDR3 is 11 amino acids long. The CDR3 reads CASSNPVELFF. In DNA form, the CDR3 reads TGTGCCAGCAGTAACCCGGTCGAGCTGTTTTTT.

The sample holds one count of this clone. The J gene is TRBJ2-5, the V gene TRBV19; 7 bases are shared with TRBD1. Trimming cost V 4 bases and J 5 bases; bases outside gene matches: 10. Germline CDR1 and CDR2: LNHDA and SQIVND (reference sequence). The CDR3 spans 15 residues. The CDR3 region has the DNA TGTGCCAGTAGTAGATCGACAGGGCGAGGTGAGACCCAGTACTTC. Its translation is CASSRSTGRGETQYF.

The CDR3 bases are TGTGCCAGCAGACCCTGGTCGGGGGGCGGGCAGTCGTTAGGAGCTTTCTTT. Amino acids: CASRPWSGGGQSLGAFF. V is TRBV28 and J is TRBJ1-1; tentatively, D is TRBD1 (6 bases). From germline, CDR1 is MDHEN and CDR2 SYDVKM. Trimming cost V 6 bases and J 10 bases, with 30 bases left between them. The CDR3 is made up of 17 amino acids.

This clone was found a few times. V and J are TRBV7-2 and TRBJ2-2; 9 nucleotides match TRBD1. The CDR3 length is 18 residues. After removal of 3 bases from V and 1 base from J, the junction contained 9 bases not matched to a gene. CDR1 and CDR2 from the germline V gene are SGHTA and FQGNSA. CDR3 in amino acids: CASSFYKTGGLNTGELFF. In DNA form, the CDR3 reads TGTGCCAGCAGCTTCTACAAGACAGGGGGTCTGAACACCGGGGAGCTGTTTTTT. Drawing the rest from reference TRBV7-2 and TRBJ2-2, the complete variable domain is GAGVSQSPSNKVTEKGKDVELRCDPISGHTALYWYRQSLGQGLEFLIYFQGNSAPDKSGLPSDRFSAERTGGSVSTLTIQRTQQEDSAVYLCASSFYKTGGLNTGELFFGEGSRLTVL.

The chain couples TRBV19 to TRBJ2-7; D is ambiguous. Germline loops: CDR1 LNHDA, CDR2 SQIVND (reference sequence). The CDR3 extends over 13 amino acids. V lost 3 bases and J lost 2, with 8 bases in between. The chain's CDR3 is CASSIKSTYEQYF. The DNA of the CDR3 is TGTGCCAGTAGTATTAAGTCTACCTACGAGCAGTACTTC.

The chain couples TRBV11-2 to TRBJ1-1; D not certain. V was trimmed by 0 bases and J by 8 bases, leaving 7 bases between them. Germline V gene lookup returns CDR1 SGHAT and CDR2 FQNNGV. The CDR3 is 12 residues long. The CDR3 is CASSLDRLEAFF. Written as DNA, the CDR3 is TGTGCCAGCAGCTTAGATCGTCTCGAAGCTTTCTTT.